One and the same sample provided the 29 T cell receptor beta chains below, sequenced in a study of PD-1 blockade in classical Hodgkin lymphoma. Described time point: cycle 4 day 1 (C4D1), after less than 7 weeks of nivolumab. All patients relapsed after autologous stem cell transplantation, and brentuximab vedotin exposure varied. The table came from immunoSEQ multiplex PCR; TCRdb's copy has only in-frame clones and leaves some out. Among over 85,000 clones listed, more than 85% were seen once. This sample comprised peripheral blood mononuclear cells (PBMCs), obtained before the fourth cycle of nivolumab. The receptors derive from a human donor with classical Hodgkin lymphoma.

The gene calls are TRBV27 and TRBJ1-2; D remains ambiguous. Germline-derived CDR1 and CDR2 are MNHEY and SMNVEV (reference sequence). Trimming left V 6 bases short and J 2 bases short, with 10 bases between. This CDR3 contains 13 residues. The CDR3 DNA sequence: TGTGCCAGCAGCTACGACAACAACTATGGCTACACCTTC. Its protein product is CASSYDNNYGYTF.

Only a few counts were recorded for this clone. The genes are TRBV10-1 and TRBJ2-3; D is possibly TRBD1 (5 bases). Deletions cut 6 bases from V and 6 bases from J, with 10 bases between. The CDR3 covers 12 residues. The germline CDR1 and CDR2 sequences are WNHNN and SYGVQD (reference sequence). CDR3 protein: CASSRVGDTQYF. CDR3 sequence (DNA): TGCGCCAGCAGCAGGGTCGGCGATACGCAGTATTTT.

This clone was observed a few times. This rearrangement joins TRBV15 to TRBJ1-1; D remains unclear. The ends were cut back, 4 bases at V and 5 bases at J, with 11 bases in the middle. This CDR3 region has 13 residues. Per the germline V gene, CDR1 is LNHNV and CDR2 is YYDKDF (reference sequence). The DNA of the CDR3 is TGTGCCACCAGCATTTCAGGTCAAACTGAAGCTTTCTTT. This sequence encodes CATSISGQTEAFF.

V usage is TRBV5-1 and J usage is TRBJ2-1; the match to TRBD2 covers 10 bases. V dropped 6 bases and J dropped 0; count of bases not matched to a gene: 3. The CDR3 is made up of 15 amino acids. Germline-derived CDR1 and CDR2 are SGHRS and YFSETQ. The CDR3 sequence: CASKREGSSYNEQFF. In DNA form, the CDR3 reads TGCGCCAGCAAGCGGGAGGGGAGCTCCTACAATGAGCAGTTCTTC.

Here the CDR3 DNA reads TGTGCCAGCAGTTTGGCTCGGGAGACCCAGTACTTC. Translated, it gives CASSLARETQYF. This chain links TRBV6-6 with TRBJ2-5; D gene uncertain. Germline CDR1 reads MNHNY; CDR2 reads SVGAGI (reference sequence). Trimming cost V 4 bases and J 5 bases, with 8 bases left between them. This CDR3 has 12 residues.

The chain uses TRBV25-1 and TRBJ2-7; D is undetermined. From germline, CDR1 is MGHDK and CDR2 SYGVNS. The CDR3 is 13 amino acids. The germline V and J ends were trimmed by 8 bases and 4 bases, with 15 bases remaining between them. CDR3 region: CASGPRTEYEQYF. The CDR3 bases are TGTGCCAGCGGGCCTCGGACGGAATACGAGCAGTACTTC.

The V gene is TRBV10-3, the J gene TRBJ1-1, with D possibly being TRBD1 (5 bases). There are 11 residues in the CDR3. V lost 9 bases to trimming and J lost 3 bases, with 8 bases between them. The germline V gene encodes CDR1 ENHRY and CDR2 SYGVKD. The CDR3 DNA follows: TGTGCCATTCAGGGTTACACTGAAGCTTTCTTT. Protein product: CAIQGYTEAFF.

V and J are TRBV6-1 and TRBJ2-7; D possibly matches TRBD1 or TRBD2 (5 bases each). The CDR3 loop spans 13 amino acids. Per germline, CDR1 MNHNS and CDR2 SASEGT. Deletions cut 10 bases from V and 2 bases from J, with 15 bases between. The chain's CDR3 is CATRDPNTYEQYF. The CDR3 DNA is TGTGCCACCCGGGACCCAAATACCTACGAGCAGTACTTC.

The chain is built from TRBV14 and TRBJ1-1; possibly TRBD1 for D (5 bases). This CDR3 has 15 amino acids. The V end lost 4 bases, the J end lost 6 bases, and 18 bases lay between the germline ends. Germline CDR1 is SGHDN and CDR2 is FVKESK. CDR3 region: CASSLNTGAVAEAFF. DNA of the CDR3: TGTGCCAGCAGCCTCAATACCGGGGCGGTCGCTGAAGCTTTCTTT.

This clone showed up just a few times. The chain combines TRBV9 with TRBJ2-1; D is possibly TRBD1 (5 bases). The CDR3 loop spans 17 amino acids. CDR1 and CDR2 (germline): SGDLS, YYNGEE. Between the trimmed V and J ends, which lost 0 bases and 3 bases, there was a span of 16 bases. The CDR3 reads CASSVASTALFYNEQFF. The CDR3 DNA reads TGTGCCAGCAGCGTAGCTTCGACAGCCCTGTTCTACAATGAGCAGTTCTTC.

This sequence joins TRBV11-3 and TRBJ1-3; TRBD1 aligns across 7 bases. The CDR3 length is 14 residues. Germline-derived CDR1 and CDR2 are SGHNT and YENEEA. V shed 5 bases and J 3 bases; nucleotides not matched to a gene: 4. The CDR3: CASSRGGFGNTIYF. The DNA of the CDR3 is TGTGCCAGCAGCAGAGGGGGCTTTGGAAACACCATATATTTT.

The chain recombines TRBV5-6 with TRBJ2-7; weak D call: TRBD1 (6 bases). Germline CDR1 and CDR2: SGHDT and YYEEEE. V lost 0 bases, J lost 4 bases, and 17 bases lay in between. The CDR3 covers 16 residues. In nucleotides, the CDR3 is TGTGCCAGCAGCTTGGCCGGGACACGAAACCTGTACGAGCAGTACTTC. Translating it yields CASSLAGTRNLYEQYF.

The genes are TRBV11-2 and TRBJ1-1; D gene uncertain. The CDR3 is 15 amino acids. The germline V gene encodes CDR1 SGHAT and CDR2 FQNNGV. Trimming removed 5 bases from V and 1 base from J, with 14 bases in between. The CDR3 reads CASSHRAGPNTEAFF. The CDR3 coding sequence is TGTGCCAGCAGCCACCGGGCGGGTCCGAACACTGAAGCTTTCTTT.

This chain links TRBV27 with TRBJ2-1; D is perhaps TRBD1 (6 bases). V lost 2 bases and J lost 3, with 11 bases in between. The CDR3 extends over 15 amino acids. From germline, CDR1 is MNHEY and CDR2 SMNVEV (reference sequence). The CDR3 DNA is TGTGCCAGCAGTTTAGACAGGAACGGCTACAATGAGCAGTTCTTC. Its translation: CASSLDRNGYNEQFF.

The CDR3 nucleotides are TGTGCCAGCAGCTTGACCGGGACTAGCGGGAGATATACGCAGTATTTT. Protein product: CASSLTGTSGRYTQYF. This rearrangement joins TRBV5-6 to TRBJ2-3, with 14 bases fitting TRBD2. The length of the CDR3 is 16 residues. V gave up 1 base and J gave up 7 bases; unmatched junction bases: 5. The germline V gene has CDR1 SGHDT and CDR2 YYEEEE.

On this clone itself: This sample includes further DNA sequences coding for the same CDR3. The chain links TRBV6-5 to TRBJ1-3; D not resolved. Per the germline V gene, CDR1 is MNHEY and CDR2 is SVGAGI. Trimming cost V 5 bases and J 3 bases, with 14 bases left between them. This CDR3 spans 15 amino acids. As DNA, the CDR3 is TGTGCCAGCAGTCCGGACCGAAGTAGTGGAAACACCATATATTTT. It yields the protein CASSPDRSSGNTIYF.

This clone showed up just a few times. The DNA is omitted, as the CDR3 cannot be located on it reliably, and the CDR3 follows TCRdb's listing. The chain employs TRBV9 and TRBJ1-2; the listed D gene, TRBD1, was not tested against the DNA. Germline CDR1 SGDLS, CDR2 YYNGEE. The CDR3 length equals 10 residues, ends included. The CDR3 sequence: CASSVGTGTF.

The chain recombines TRBV19 with TRBJ2-7; D perhaps matches TRBD2 (5 bases). The CDR3 has 14 amino acids. V was shortened by 10 bases and J by 2 bases, with 18 bases between the two germline ends. Germline V lookup: CDR1 LNHDA, CDR2 SQIVND (reference sequence). CDR3 protein: CAISRGDKTYEQYF. CDR3 DNA: TGTGCCATCTCTCGGGGAGATAAAACCTACGAGCAGTACTTC.

The rearrangement links TRBV28 to TRBJ1-2; D is uncertain. V lost 3 bases and J 7 bases, leaving 12 bases between the germline ends. Germline CDR1 reads MDHEN; CDR2 reads SYDVKM. The CDR3 length is 13 residues. The CDR3, as DNA: TGTGCCAGCAGTTTCGCGGGCGCCGGTGGCTACACCTTC. It is translated as CASSFAGAGGYTF.

The CDR3: CAAGLGQFF. DNA of the CDR3: TGTGCCGCCGGCCTGGGGCAGTTCTTC. V is TRBV3-1 (or the pseudogene TRBV3-2) and J is TRBJ2-1, with unresolved D. This CDR3 region has 9 residues. Trimming left V 11 bases short and J 12 bases short, with 11 bases between. CDR1 and CDR2 from the germline V gene are LGHDT and YNNKEL (reference sequence).

The V call is TRBV5-8, the J call TRBJ1-2; a possible D gene is TRBD1 (6 bases). This CDR3 spans 13 amino acids. The germline V and J ends were trimmed by 4 bases and 4 bases, with 11 bases remaining between them. The V gene's germline CDR1 is SGHTS and CDR2 YDEGEE. The CDR3 DNA reads as TGTGCCAGCAGCCCGGGACACTTCTATGGCTACACCTTC. Residues: CASSPGHFYGYTF.

The chain uses TRBV5-1 and TRBJ2-3; D possibly corresponds to TRBD1 (6 bases). CDR1 and CDR2 from the germline V gene are SGHRS and YFSETQ. This CDR3 contains 15 residues. The V end was cut by 0 bases, the J end by 3 bases, with 11 bases between. The CDR3 region has the DNA TGCGCCAGCAGCTTGGGGGGGCGGTTTACAGATACGCAGTATTTT. Its translation: CASSLGGRFTDTQYF.

The gene calls are TRBV2 and TRBJ1-2, with 10 bases that match TRBD1. The CDR3 is 15 amino acids. V shed 4 bases and J 7 bases; nucleotides not matched to a gene: 9. CDR1 and CDR2 from the germline V gene are SNHLY and FYNNEI. The CDR3, as DNA: TGTGCCAGCAGTGTCAAAAGACAGGGGGCTTCTGGCTACACCTTC. Amino acids: CASSVKRQGASGYTF.

The chain is built from TRBV19 and TRBJ2-5; no clear D. Germline V CDR1 and CDR2: LNHDA, SQIVND (reference sequence). Trimming took off 6 bases at V and 2 bases at J, with 13 bases between the two ends. CDR3 length: 14 residues. The CDR3 loop reads CASSLRMIQETQYF. In nucleotides, the CDR3 is TGTGCCAGTAGCCTGCGGATGATTCAAGAGACCCAGTACTTC.

V usage is TRBV4-1 and J usage is TRBJ2-5, with TRBD2 matching over 11 bases. V was clipped by 4 bases and J by 4 bases; unmatched bases: 11. CDR1 is MGHRA, CDR2 YSYEKL, per germline. The CDR3 is made up of 17 amino acids. The DNA for the CDR3 is TGCGCCAGCAGCCCCACTATGACTAGCGGGGCCTTAGAGACCCAGTACTTC. It codes for CASSPTMTSGALETQYF.

This sequence joins TRBV7-2 and TRBJ2-1; no clear D gene. The CDR3 has 13 amino acids. V lost 8 bases and J 0 bases, leaving 8 bases between the germline ends. The V gene's germline CDR1 is SGHTA and CDR2 FQGNSA. The CDR3 nucleotides are TGTGCCAGCGCGGCCAGCTCCTACAATGAGCAGTTCTTC. As protein: CASAASSYNEQFF.

This clone is a singleton in its sample. The chain links TRBV19 to TRBJ2-3; D tentatively reads TRBD1 or TRBD2 (5 bases each). The CDR3 has 15 residues. Germline-derived CDR1 and CDR2 are LNHDA and SQIVND (reference sequence). Deletions cut 3 bases from V and 2 bases from J, with 12 bases between. The CDR3 region is CASSIGASATDTQYF. The CDR3 DNA reads as TGTGCCAGTAGTATCGGGGCCAGTGCCACAGATACGCAGTATTTT.

The J gene is TRBJ2-2, the V gene TRBV11-1; D not certain. V was pared by 1 base and J by 2 bases, with 8 bases between. The CDR3 extends over 15 amino acids. Germline V lookup: CDR1 SGHAT, CDR2 FQDESV (reference sequence). The CDR3 sequence: CASSLGSTNTGELFF. CDR3 nucleotide sequence: TGTGCCAGCAGCTTAGGTTCTACTAACACCGGGGAGCTGTTTTTT.

The CDR3 sequence: CASSLATGYYEQYF. For the CDR3, the DNA is TGTGCCAGCAGCTTGGCCACGGGCTACTACGAGCAGTACTTC. V and J are TRBV5-6 and TRBJ2-7; D is undetermined. V was pared by 0 bases and J by 3 bases, with 10 bases between. The CDR3 length is 14 residues. The germline V gene encodes CDR1 SGHDT and CDR2 YYEEEE.